These 27 T cell receptor beta chains were all obtained from the same sample, sequenced in a study of human T cells and chemical hapten exposure. TCRdb reprocessed the RACE reads with MiXCR, giving one entry per CDR3 protein. The sample has 95,000 to 150,000 distinct CDR3 sequences; roughly 14% are singletons. Time point: pre-sensitization, week 0. The treatment here: therapeutic diphenylcyclopropenone sensitization with weekly scalp DPC. This sample comprised whole blood, obtained in connection with sensitization to the hapten diphenylcyclopropenone (DPC). These TCRs come from a young woman with alopecia areata. Some clones in this sample may be carry-over from other donors' samples.

The rearrangement joins TRBV4-3 to TRBJ2-7, with unresolved D. The V end lost 0 bases, the J end lost 4 bases, and 13 bases lay between the germline ends. The length of the CDR3 is 15 residues. Germline values: CDR1 LGHNA, CDR2 YSLEER. The CDR3: CASSQEPGRQYEQYF. In DNA, the CDR3 is TGCGCCAGCAGCCAAGAGCCGGGCAGGCAGTACGAGCAGTACTTC.

V usage is TRBV7-2 and J usage is TRBJ1-1; 10 nucleotides line up with TRBD1. CDR3 length: 19 amino acids. The V gene's germline CDR1 is SGHTA and CDR2 FQGNSA. After removal of 0 bases from V and 2 bases from J, the junction contained 12 bases not matched to a gene. CDR3 sequence: CASSLAIRQGAGRNTEAFF. The CDR3 nucleotides are TGTGCCAGCAGCTTAGCTATAAGACAGGGGGCTGGTAGAAACACTGAAGCTTTCTTT.

The V and J genes are TRBV3-1 and TRBJ2-1; 13 bases are a match to TRBD2. CDR3 length: 17 amino acids. The V segment lost 0 bases and the J segment 4 bases; nucleotides outside the gene matches: 3. Germline V gene lookup returns CDR1 LGHDT and CDR2 YNNKEL (reference sequence). This CDR3 reads CASSQDKGLAGYNEQFF. The DNA for the CDR3 is TGTGCCAGCAGCCAAGATAAGGGACTAGCGGGATACAATGAGCAGTTCTTC.

This clonotype was found a few times. The chain joins TRBV12-5 to TRBJ2-5, with D unresolved. Germline V gene sequence: CDR1 LGHNT, CDR2 FRNRAP. V lost 5 bases, J lost 1 base, and 8 bases lay in between. The CDR3 spans 13 residues. The CDR3 sequence is CASGPWIQETQYF. CDR3 sequence (DNA): TGTGCTAGTGGTCCCTGGATCCAAGAGACCCAGTACTTC.

The table lists this clonotype with a few counts. CDR3 nucleotides: TGTGCCAGCAACGCAGGACCGTACTATGGCTACACCTTC. Translation gives CASNAGPYYGYTF. The chain couples TRBV6-5 to TRBJ1-2; D unclear. Trimming left V 7 bases short and J 3 bases short, with 12 bases between. Germline-derived CDR1 and CDR2 are MNHEY and SVGAGI. The CDR3 length is 13 residues.

The V and J genes are TRBV2 and TRBJ1-2; TRBD1 matches at 7 bases. The germline CDR1 and CDR2 sequences are SNHLY and FYNNEI. The CDR3 loop spans 15 amino acids. Losses at the gene ends were 8 bases for V and 0 bases for J; bases not matched to a gene: 9. CDR3 amino acids: CASGRRDRANYGYTF. CDR3 nucleotides: TGTGCCAGCGGGAGGCGGGACAGAGCTAACTATGGCTACACCTTC.

Only a few counts were recorded for this clonotype. The chain carries TRBV7-9 and TRBJ1-2; 7 bases align to TRBD1. The junction had 22 bases not matched to a gene; V was cut back by 5 bases and J by 7 bases. Germline V gives CDR1 SEHNR, CDR2 FQNEAQ (reference sequence). This CDR3 comprises 18 residues. The CDR3 spells CASSPARDAEGQRFGYTF. The CDR3 nucleotides are TGTGCCAGCAGCCCTGCTCGCGACGCTGAGGGACAGAGGTTTGGCTACACCTTC.

The chain carries TRBV2 and TRBJ2-7; 7 bases agree with TRBD1. Germline V gene sequence: CDR1 SNHLY, CDR2 FYNNEI. The CDR3 consists of 13 residues. J lost 3 bases, V lost 8 bases, and 7 bases had no gene match. This CDR3 reads CASGGQEFYEQYF. The CDR3 coding sequence is TGTGCCAGCGGAGGACAGGAATTCTACGAGCAGTACTTC.

In its sample, this clonotype was seen a few times. The chain combines TRBV9 with TRBJ2-3; D perhaps matches TRBD2 (6 bases). V lost 4 bases to trimming and J lost 2 bases, with 17 bases between them. CDR3 length equals 16 residues. CDR1 and CDR2 (germline): SGDLS, YYNGEE. The CDR3 protein is CASSTTVRDFTDTQYF. The CDR3 DNA follows: TGTGCCAGCAGCACCACCGTCCGGGACTTCACAGATACGCAGTATTTT. Using reference TRBV9 and TRBJ2-3 for the parts outside the CDR3, the full variable domain is DSGVTQTPKHLITATGQRVTLRCSPRSGDLSVYWYQQSLDQGLQFLIQYYNGEERAKGNILERFSAQQFPDLHSELNLSSLELGDSALYFCASSTTVRDFTDTQYFGPGTRLTVL.

The V gene is TRBV6-6, the J gene TRBJ1-1; D unresolved. The ends were cut back, 7 bases at V and 1 base at J, with 10 bases in the middle. Per the germline V gene, CDR1 is MNHNY and CDR2 is SVGAGI (reference sequence). This CDR3 comprises 13 residues. The CDR3 nucleotides are TGTGCCAGCAAGGCACGGCCGAACACTGAAGCTTTCTTT. This sequence encodes CASKARPNTEAFF.

This clonotype was seen only a few times. This sequence joins TRBV3-2 and TRBJ2-3. TRBV3-2 is flagged as a pseudogene. The CDR3 extends over 16 amino acids. CDR3 loop: CASSQDLMSGTDTQYF. Here the CDR3 DNA reads TGTGCCAGCAGCCAAGATTTAATGTCGGGCACAGATACGCAGTATTTT.

Many counts were recorded for this clonotype. The chain is built from TRBV18 and TRBJ1-5, with TRBD1 matching over 7 bases. The CDR3 sequence is 15 residues long. J was trimmed by 2 bases and V by 5 bases; bases with no gene match: 6. Germline CDR1 reads KGHSH; CDR2 reads LQKENI. The CDR3 DNA reads TGTGCCAGCTCAAAGACAGGGAAGGGCAATCAGCCCCAGCATTTT. Translating it yields CASSKTGKGNQPQHF.

This clonotype was found many times. The rearrangement links TRBV5-5 to TRBJ2-1, with D maybe TRBD2 (5 bases). Germline V gives CDR1 SGHKS, CDR2 YYEKEE (reference sequence). CDR3 length: 15 amino acids. V dropped 0 bases and J dropped 3 bases, with 10 bases sitting between them. CDR3 protein: CASSLGPGNYNEQFF. The CDR3 bases are TGTGCCAGCAGCTTGGGACCGGGAAACTACAATGAGCAGTTCTTC.

The sample holds a few counts of this clonotype. This sequence joins TRBV28 and TRBJ2-3, with a possible D match to TRBD2 (7 bases). CDR1 is MDHEN, CDR2 SYDVKM, per germline. This CDR3 has 13 amino acids. Between the trimmed V and J ends, which lost 6 bases and 4 bases, there was a span of 11 bases. The CDR3 protein is CASSRGAPDTQYF. CDR3 DNA: TGTGCCAGCAGCCGGGGGGCCCCAGATACGCAGTATTTT.

This sequence joins TRBV2 and TRBJ1-4; 10 nucleotides agree with TRBD1. The CDR3 contains 13 residues. CDR1 SNHLY and CDR2 FYNNEI come from the germline V gene. The junction had 4 bases not matched to a gene; V was cut back by 8 bases and J by 7 bases. Written as DNA, the CDR3 is TGTGCCAGCGGTGGGACAGGGGTTGAAAAACTGTTTTTT. This encodes CASGGTGVEKLFF.

Only a few counts were recorded for this clonotype. The rearrangement links TRBV7-2 to TRBJ2-1; 12 bases are a match to TRBD2. Trimming at V came to 6 bases and at J to 4 bases, leaving 4 bases not matched to a gene. The CDR3 spans 15 residues. Germline V lookup: CDR1 SGHTA, CDR2 FQGNSA. CDR3: CASRLAGGLYNEQFF. CDR3 bases: TGTGCCAGCAGACTAGCGGGGGGCCTTTACAATGAGCAGTTCTTC. The entire variable domain, with the rest obtained from reference TRBV7-2 and TRBJ2-1, is as follows: GAGVSQSPSNKVTEKGKDVELRCDPISGHTALYWYRQSLGQGLEFLIYFQGNSAPDKSGLPSDRFSAERTGGSVSTLTIQRTQQEDSAVYLCASRLAGGLYNEQFFGPGTRLTVL.

This sequence joins TRBV6-6 and TRBJ2-3; perhaps TRBD2 as D (5 bases). Germline V CDR1 and CDR2: MNHNY, SVGAGI (reference sequence). V was pared by 7 bases and J by 1 base, with 9 bases between. The CDR3 is 13 residues long. The DNA for the CDR3 is TGTGCCAGCATGGGGAGTGGCACAGATACGCAGTATTTT. Residues: CASMGSGTDTQYF.

The V and J genes are TRBV5-1 and TRBJ2-7; 13 bases agree with TRBD2. The germline V gene encodes CDR1 SGHRS and CDR2 YFSETQ. There are 17 residues in the CDR3. The V gene end was trimmed by 4 bases and the J gene end by 5 bases; junction bases not matched to a gene: 12. CDR3: CASSPNPTSGGSNEQYF. CDR3 nucleotide sequence: TGCGCCAGCAGCCCTAACCCGACTAGCGGGGGGTCCAACGAGCAGTACTTC.

Many counts were recorded for this clonotype. The rearrangement uses TRBV9 and TRBJ2-2, with D uncertain. This CDR3 contains 12 residues. Between the trimmed V and J ends, which lost 0 bases and 6 bases, there was a span of 3 bases. Germline values: CDR1 SGDLS, CDR2 YYNGEE. CDR3 DNA: TGTGCCAGCAGCGTAGGCCCCGGGGAGCTGTTTTTT. Amino acid sequence: CASSVGPGELFF.

This clonotype was counted ten times or more. As DNA, the CDR3 is TGTGCCAGCACCCCACTGATGGGGGTAGAGCAGTACTTC. Its protein product is CASTPLMGVEQYF. The genes are TRBV2 and TRBJ2-7; D is tentatively TRBD1 or TRBD2 (5 bases each). Germline V CDR1 and CDR2: SNHLY, FYNNEI. The length of the CDR3 is 13 residues. V was trimmed by 7 bases and J by 7 bases, leaving 17 bases between them.

A few counts support this clonotype. Written as DNA, the CDR3 is TGCAGTGCTAATGCCCGGGACAGGGGCACAGATACGCAGTATTTT. Protein sequence: CSANARDRGTDTQYF. The chain is built from TRBV20-1 and TRBJ2-3, with 9 nucleotides matching TRBD1. The trim removed 4 bases at V and 1 base at J, leaving 6 bases unmatched. Germline CDR1 DFQATT, CDR2 SNEGSKA (reference sequence). CDR3 length: 15 residues.

This clonotype was picked up a small number of times. V is TRBV12-5 and J is TRBJ2-1; 7 bases are shared with TRBD1. The junction had 6 bases not matched to a gene; V was cut back by 3 bases and J by 4 bases. CDR3 length: 15 amino acids. Per the germline V gene, CDR1 is LGHNT and CDR2 is FRNRAP. In DNA form, the CDR3 reads TGTGCTAGTGGTTTCCGGGCAGGGGGATACAATGAGCAGTTCTTC. It encodes CASGFRAGGYNEQFF.

The chain recombines TRBV9 with TRBJ2-1; D may correspond to TRBD1 or TRBD2 (5 bases each). The germline V and J ends were trimmed by 4 bases and 5 bases, with 16 bases remaining between them. This CDR3 region has 15 residues. Germline V lookup: CDR1 SGDLS, CDR2 YYNGEE. CDR3 nucleotide sequence: TGTGCCAGCAGCCCTTACGGGACGGCTGACAATGAGCAGTTCTTC. Translation: CASSPYGTADNEQFF.

At least ten counts were recorded for this clonotype. The chain employs TRBV12-3 or TRBV12-4 and TRBJ2-2; unclear D gene. Trimming pared 1 base from V and 1 base from J, leaving 7 bases between. This CDR3 has 15 residues. CDR3 region: CASSLEAGNTGELFF. The CDR3, as DNA: TGTGCCAGCAGTTTAGAGGCAGGGAACACCGGGGAGCTGTTTTTT.

This clonotype was detected ten times or more. The chain combines TRBV3-1 with TRBJ1-2; the match to TRBD1 covers 9 bases. Germline V gives CDR1 LGHDT, CDR2 YNNKEL (reference sequence). The CDR3 sequence is 14 residues long. Losses at the gene ends were 1 base for V and 7 bases for J; bases not matched to a gene: 4. CDR3 region: CASSQVRDRAGYTF. CDR3 coding DNA: TGTGCCAGCAGCCAAGTCCGGGACAGGGCTGGCTACACCTTC. Variable domain in full (rest from reference TRBV3-1 and TRBJ1-2): DTAVSQTPKYLVTQMGNDKSIKCEQNLGHDTMYWYKQDSKKFLKIMFSYNNKELIINETVPNRFSPKSPDKAHLNLHINSLELGDSAVYFCASSQVRDRAGYTFGSGTRLTVV.

This chain uses TRBV5-4 with TRBJ2-1; D is uncertain. The CDR3 extends over 14 amino acids. Germline V gene sequence: CDR1 SGHNT, CDR2 YYREEE (reference sequence). Trimming took 4 bases from V and 7 from J, leaving 15 bases between them. The CDR3 DNA follows: TGTGCCAGCAGCCACCCGTCCACACGAAATGAGCAGTTCTTC. Its translation is CASSHPSTRNEQFF.

About this clonotype itself: One base away lies a much larger clone, so this may be a sequencing read error. The rearrangement joins TRBV6-5 to TRBJ1-2; 7 bases fit TRBD1. Germline values: CDR1 MNHEY, CDR2 SVGAGI. This CDR3 contains 13 residues. The junction had 3 bases not matched to a gene; V was cut back by 6 bases and J by 2 bases. The CDR3 region is CASSKGQNYGYTF. The CDR3 DNA reads TGTGCCAGCAGCAAGGGACAGAACTATGGCTACACCTTC.